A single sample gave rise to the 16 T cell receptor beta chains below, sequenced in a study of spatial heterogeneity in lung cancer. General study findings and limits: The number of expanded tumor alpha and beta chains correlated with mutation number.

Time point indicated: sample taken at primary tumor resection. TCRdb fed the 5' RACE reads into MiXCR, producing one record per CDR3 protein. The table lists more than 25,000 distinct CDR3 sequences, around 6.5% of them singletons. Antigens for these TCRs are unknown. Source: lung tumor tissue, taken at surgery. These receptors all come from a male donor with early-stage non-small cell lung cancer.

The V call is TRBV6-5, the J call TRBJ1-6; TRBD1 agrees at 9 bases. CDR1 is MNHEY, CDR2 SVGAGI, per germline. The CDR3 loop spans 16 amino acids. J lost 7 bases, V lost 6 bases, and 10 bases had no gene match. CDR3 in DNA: TGTGCCAGCAGGCAACCGGGACAGGGTGAAAATTCACCCCTCCACTTT. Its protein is CASRQPGQGENSPLHF.

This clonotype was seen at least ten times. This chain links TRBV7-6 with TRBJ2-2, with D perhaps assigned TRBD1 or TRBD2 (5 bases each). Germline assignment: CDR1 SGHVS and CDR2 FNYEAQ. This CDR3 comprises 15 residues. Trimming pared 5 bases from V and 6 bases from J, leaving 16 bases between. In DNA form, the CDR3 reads TGTGCCAGCAGCATCCGGGGCATGAGGTCCGGGGAGCTGTTTTTT. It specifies CASSIRGMRSGELFF.

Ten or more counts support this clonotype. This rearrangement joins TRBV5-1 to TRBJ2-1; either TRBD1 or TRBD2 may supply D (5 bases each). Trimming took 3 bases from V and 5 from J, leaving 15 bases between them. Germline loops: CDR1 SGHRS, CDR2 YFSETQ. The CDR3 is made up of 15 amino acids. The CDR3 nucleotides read TGCGCCAGCAGCTCGCGGGTGGACACCGACAATGAGCAGTTCTTC. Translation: CASSSRVDTDNEQFF.

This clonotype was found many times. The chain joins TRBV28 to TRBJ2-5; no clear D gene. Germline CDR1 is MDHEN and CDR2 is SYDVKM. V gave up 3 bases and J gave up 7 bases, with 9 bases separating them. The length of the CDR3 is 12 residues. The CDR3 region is CASSLTFGTQYF. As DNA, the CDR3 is TGTGCCAGCAGTTTGACATTTGGGACCCAGTACTTC.

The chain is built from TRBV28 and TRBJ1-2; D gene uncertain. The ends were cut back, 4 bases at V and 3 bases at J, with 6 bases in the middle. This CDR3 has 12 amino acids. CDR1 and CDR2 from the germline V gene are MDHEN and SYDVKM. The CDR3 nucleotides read TGTGCCAGCAGTTCGGTATACTATGGCTACACCTTC. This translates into CASSSVYYGYTF.

The CDR3 protein is CASSIQGRDQPQHF. The CDR3 bases are TGTGCCAGCAGTATACAGGGTAGGGATCAGCCCCAGCATTTT. The chain joins TRBV2 to TRBJ1-5, with a possible D match to TRBD1 (6 bases). In germline, CDR1 is SNHLY, CDR2 FYNNEI. The CDR3 consists of 14 residues. Trimming cost V 5 bases and J 5 bases, with 13 bases left between them.

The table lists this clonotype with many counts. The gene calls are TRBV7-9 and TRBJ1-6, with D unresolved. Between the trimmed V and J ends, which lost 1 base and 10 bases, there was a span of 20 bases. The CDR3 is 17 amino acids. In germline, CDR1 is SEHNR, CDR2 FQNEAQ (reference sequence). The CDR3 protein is CASSLEFTSWAQSPLHF. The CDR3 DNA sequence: TGTGCCAGCAGCTTAGAGTTTACGTCCTGGGCACAATCACCCCTCCACTTT. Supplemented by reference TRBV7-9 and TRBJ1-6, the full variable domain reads DTGVSQNPRHKITKRGQNVTFRCDPISEHNRLYWYRQTLGQGPEFLTYFQNEAQLEKSRLLSDRFSAERPKGSFSTLEIQRTEQGDSAMYLCASSLEFTSWAQSPLHFGNGTRLTVT.

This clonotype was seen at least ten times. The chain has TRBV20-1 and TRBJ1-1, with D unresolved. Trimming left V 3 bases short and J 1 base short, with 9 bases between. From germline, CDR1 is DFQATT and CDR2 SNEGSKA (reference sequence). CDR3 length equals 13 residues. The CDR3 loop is CSASNAGNTEAFF. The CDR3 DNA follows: TGCAGTGCTAGTAATGCGGGGAACACTGAAGCTTTCTTT.

The CDR3 nucleotides read TGTGCCAGCGCGGGACAGGGGGTATCCGAGCAGTACTTC. Its translation is CASAGQGVSEQYF. The genes are TRBV18 and TRBJ2-7, with TRBD1 matching 11 bases. V was pared by 8 bases and J by 6 bases, with 6 bases of the junction left unmatched. Germline CDR1 reads KGHSH; CDR2 reads LQKENI. This CDR3 is built from 13 residues.

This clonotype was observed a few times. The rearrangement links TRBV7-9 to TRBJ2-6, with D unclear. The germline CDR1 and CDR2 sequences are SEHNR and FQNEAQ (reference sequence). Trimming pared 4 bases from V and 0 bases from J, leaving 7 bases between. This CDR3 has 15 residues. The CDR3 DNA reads TGTGCCAGCAGCTCTGACTTCTCTGGGGCCAACGTCCTGACTTTC. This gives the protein CASSSDFSGANVLTF. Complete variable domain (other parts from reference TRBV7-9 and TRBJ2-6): DTGVSQNPRHKITKRGQNVTFRCDPISEHNRLYWYRQTLGQGPEFLTYFQNEAQLEKSRLLSDRFSAERPKGSFSTLEIQRTEQGDSAMYLCASSSDFSGANVLTFGAGSRLTVL.

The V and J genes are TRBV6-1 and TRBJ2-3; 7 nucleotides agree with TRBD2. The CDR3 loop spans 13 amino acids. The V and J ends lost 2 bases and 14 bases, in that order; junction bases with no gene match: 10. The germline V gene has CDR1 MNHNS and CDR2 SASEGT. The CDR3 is CASSESDGTKPYF. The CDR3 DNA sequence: TGTGCCAGCAGTGAATCCGACGGGACTAAGCCGTATTTT.

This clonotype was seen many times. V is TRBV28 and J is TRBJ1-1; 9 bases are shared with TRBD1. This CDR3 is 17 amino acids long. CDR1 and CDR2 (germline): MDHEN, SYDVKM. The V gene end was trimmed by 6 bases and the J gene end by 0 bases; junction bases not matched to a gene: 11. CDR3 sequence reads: CASSSGDRVLLNTEAFF. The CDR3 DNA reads TGTGCCAGCAGCTCCGGGGACAGGGTTTTGCTGAACACTGAAGCTTTCTTT.

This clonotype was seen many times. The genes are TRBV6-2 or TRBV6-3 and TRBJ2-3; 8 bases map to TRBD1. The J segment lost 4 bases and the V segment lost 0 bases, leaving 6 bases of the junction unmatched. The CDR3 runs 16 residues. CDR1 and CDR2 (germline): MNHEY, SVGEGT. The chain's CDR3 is CASSYSTGTGPDTQYF. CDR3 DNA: TGTGCCAGCAGTTACTCGACTGGGACAGGACCAGATACGCAGTATTTT.

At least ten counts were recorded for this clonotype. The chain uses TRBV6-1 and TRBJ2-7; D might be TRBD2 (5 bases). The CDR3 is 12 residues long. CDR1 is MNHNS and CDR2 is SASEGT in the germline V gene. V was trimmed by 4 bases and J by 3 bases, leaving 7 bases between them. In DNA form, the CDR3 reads TGTGCCAGCAGTGCCGAGGGCTACGAGCAGTACTTC. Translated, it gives CASSAEGYEQYF.

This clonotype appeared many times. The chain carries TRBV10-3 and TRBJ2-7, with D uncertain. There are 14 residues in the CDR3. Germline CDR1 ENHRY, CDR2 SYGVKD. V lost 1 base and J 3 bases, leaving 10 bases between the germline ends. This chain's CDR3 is CAISEYVSNYEQYF. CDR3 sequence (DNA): TGTGCCATCAGTGAGTACGTCAGTAACTACGAGCAGTACTTC.

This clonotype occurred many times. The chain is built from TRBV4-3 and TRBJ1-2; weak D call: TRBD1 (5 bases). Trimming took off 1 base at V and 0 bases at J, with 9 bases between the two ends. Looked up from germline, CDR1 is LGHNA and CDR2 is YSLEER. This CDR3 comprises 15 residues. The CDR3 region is CASSQGQFPNYGYTF. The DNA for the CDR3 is TGCGCCAGCAGCCAAGGACAGTTTCCTAACTATGGCTACACCTTC.